This TCR beta chain was captured by sequencing in a study of CD8+ T cells in alopecia areata. Remarks on this clone: Its antigen is not known.

Indicated treatment: oral pan-JAK inhibitor, 5-10 mg twice daily. Investigators isolated RNA and reverse transcribed it into cDNA to act as the sequencing template. Method: immunoSEQ multiplex PCR; TCRdb's copy keeps in-frame clones and lacks some. Altogether about 180,000 clones are present, approximately 50% being singletons, with the ten largest covering around 10%. CDR3 length: 15 residues. Germline V gene lookup returns CDR1 SGHNT and CDR2 YYREEE (reference sequence). The J segment lost 1 base and the V segment lost 1 base, leaving 1 base of the junction unmatched. Study-wide results and caveats: Researchers report lesional scalp, most notably alopecia totalis/universalis, outstripped normal scalp in clonality. Tofacitinib significantly decreased scalp clonality and expanded CD8+ clones among top 100.

The genes are TRBV5-4 and TRBJ1-1; 10 nucleotides agree with TRBD1. The receptor was derived from a human donor with alopecia areata. The specimen was CD8+ T cells sorted from blood, collected around week 53, from a patient treated with tofacitinib. Written as DNA, the CDR3 is TGTGCCAGCAGCTTGTGGACAGGGGGGAACACTGAAGCTTTCTTT. Translation gives CASSLWTGGNTEAFF.